What follows are 5 T cell receptor beta chains derived from one specimen sequenced in a study of blood T cell repertoires in COVID-19. TCRdb's copy holds only in-frame clones and misses some; the assay was immunoSEQ multiplex PCR. The sample holds some 200,000 clones; around nine tenths are singletons and the top ten take about 5%. The sample taken for sequencing was peripheral blood. The receptors stem from a woman aged 40 to 55 with acute or convalescent COVID-19.

CDR3 sequence: CASSPRGSPLHF. CDR3 in DNA: TGTGCCAGCAGCCCCCGCGGTTCACCCCTCCACTTT. The V gene is TRBV21-1, the J gene TRBJ1-6. TRBV21-1 is shown as a pseudogene. The CDR3 spans 12 residues.

This chain joins TRBV29-1 and TRBJ1-2; 9 nucleotides align to TRBD1. This CDR3 is 14 amino acids long. Germline CDR1 and CDR2: SQVTM and ANQGSEA. With V trimmed by 1 base and J by 8 bases, 8 bases remained unmatched. CDR3: CSVEARDRAGGYTF. The CDR3 nucleotides are TGCAGCGTTGAAGCCAGGGACAGGGCGGGGGGCTACACCTTC.

The chain has TRBV6-5 and TRBJ1-1; 7 nucleotides agree with TRBD1. CDR3 length equals 13 residues. The J segment lost 8 bases and the V segment lost 7 bases, leaving 10 bases of the junction unmatched. Germline lookup yields CDR1 MNHEY and CDR2 SVGAGI. The CDR3 is CASTSLGTEEAFF. For the CDR3, the DNA is TGTGCCAGCACCTCTCTTGGGACAGAGGAAGCTTTCTTT.

The chain is built from TRBV5-8 and TRBJ1-5; 7 bases match TRBD1. The ends lost 1 base at V and 2 bases at J; junction bases unmatched: 9. The CDR3 totals 17 residues. Germline V CDR1 and CDR2: SGHTS, YDEGEE. CDR3 in amino acids: CASSLFNTGAGNQPQHF. In DNA form, the CDR3 reads TGTGCCAGCAGCTTGTTCAACACAGGGGCGGGCAATCAGCCCCAGCATTTT.

The chain couples TRBV18 to TRBJ1-1, with TRBD1 matching 12 bases. Germline V gene lookup returns CDR1 KGHSH and CDR2 LQKENI. The CDR3 is made up of 22 amino acids. Trimming at V came to 4 bases and at J to 2 bases, leaving 23 bases not matched to a gene. The CDR3 DNA is TGTGCCAGCTCACTCGTTCTCGGGACAGGGGGCGCCCCGGGAATAATAAACACTGAAGCTTTCTTT. Translating it yields CASSLVLGTGGAPGIINTEAFF.